The entry that follows covers one TCR beta chain sequence. Its antigen is as yet unknown. This entry comes from a study of shared clonotypes between healthy human individuals. Trimming left V 11 bases short and J 5 bases short, with 16 bases between. The CDR3 is 13 residues long. Germline CDR1 reads MDHEN; CDR2 reads SYDVKM. The table came from immunoSEQ multiplex PCR; TCRdb's copy has only in-frame clones and leaves some out. Here the sample spans about 680,000 clones, around 90% being singletons. Naive CD8 populations comprised CD45RO-negative cells positively selected for CCR7, excluding terminally differentiated effector memory CD45RA+ cells. Donors comprised healthy HIV-negative adults lacking recent acute infections or vaccinations. Study results and caveats: It was the few donors that limited the genetic and exposure-history diversity represented.

Sequencing was performed on naive CD8+ T cells sorted from blood. The TCR comes from a man aged 25 to 40 in good health. This chain links TRBV28 with TRBJ2-1; D may be TRBD1 or TRBD2 (6 bases each). In DNA form, the CDR3 reads TGTGCCCCTCCCGGGGGCCAGAACAATGAGCAGTTCTTC. This encodes CAPPGGQNNEQFF.